This T cell receptor beta chain comes out of a study of T-cell memory formation after mild COVID-19 (dated by TCRdb to the early 2020s). For the study in its entirety: TCR sequence clusters from the two donors were found to be largely donor specific. In two donors, T-cell clones that expanded and contracted after mild COVID-19 were tracked by sequencing TCRalpha and TCRbeta repertoires over time. The cohort was made up of two young adult volunteers, one female and one male, who were previously healthy. Broader findings and caveats from the paper: The second-wave clones that peaked on day 37 were not confirmed to be SARS-CoV-2 specific. The study included only two mild cases, and larger cohorts that include severe cases with pre-infection samples were judged to be necessary. Some responding clones were found in pre-infection memory, which suggests that pre-existing cross-reactive memory T cells took part in the SARS-CoV-2 response. Contracting CD4+ clones were located mainly in the CM and EM memory subsets, whereas CD8+ clones were found to be enriched in EMRA. Clones that contracted from day 15 to 85 showed balanced CD4/CD8 phenotypes, whereas a second wave of clones that expanded from day 15 to 37 leaned towards CD4+.

For sequencing, an Illumina NovaSeq 6000 was employed. cDNA libraries for TCRalpha and TCRbeta were prepared by 5'RACE using constant-segment primers, with sample barcodes and unique molecular identifiers added. RNA was extracted from every sample with Trizol reagent. The libraries were amplified in two PCR steps, and the second step added a second sample barcode and Illumina TruSeq adapters. The libraries were sequenced on an Illumina NovaSeq using 2 x 150 bp paired-end reads. Per the authors' processing: With migec v1.2.7, reads were demultiplexed and then collapsed into UMI-guided consensus sequences. Using mixcr v2.1.11, UMI consensuses were aligned to TRA and TRB V and J templates and then assembled into clonotypes. A clonotype was counted as expanded or contracted only when both edgeR and NoisET called the clonotype significant, with the noise models trained on biological replicates. edgeR calls used a false discovery rate-adjusted p below 0.01 and a log2 fold-change threshold of 1. As an exploratory analysis of dynamics, max-normalized trajectories of the 1000 most abundant clonotypes were examined with PCA combined with hierarchical clustering. The CD4 or CD8 phenotype of responding clones was assigned using the separately sequenced CD4+ and CD8+ repertoires. The public reads were reprocessed in TCRdb via fastp at Q25 and MiXCR, keeping in-frame beta chains. Rows matching on CDR3 protein sequence are summarized as one entry with the most common DNA and genes. The V and J calls and clone size are TCRdb's, not the authors'. Present in this sample are 200,000 to 250,000 distinct CDR3 sequences, 15% to 19% of which were seen just once. The ten largest clonotypes hold 2.1% of the sample.

PBMCs were isolated by Ficoll-Paque density gradient centrifugation. This clonotype turned up a few times. Its antigen is still unknown. No base-level quality is on record; no much larger clone is a single base apart. V is pared back by 1 base and J by 1 base, with 8 bases lying between the germline termini. The germline V gene (reference sequence) specifies LGHDT as CDR1 and YNNKEL as CDR2. There are 14 amino acids in the CDR3, from cysteine to phenylalanine inclusive. Only CDR3 DNA is held: 42 bases, read in frame from base 1. The sample taken for sequencing was PBMCs or a T cell subset sorted from them (not recorded which). The sequence links TRBV3-1 to TRBJ2-7; the D region possibly corresponds to TRBD1 (5 bases align). This receptor was obtained from an adult woman who had mild COVID-19 (a few samples of this study predate the infection). The sample titles of this study are shuffled in the database, so cell type and time point are left out; the donor was told from shared clones. This receptor has the CDR3 CASSQGTFSYEQYF. The DNA sequence is TGTGCCAGCAGCCAAGGGACATTTTCCTACGAGCAGTACTTC.